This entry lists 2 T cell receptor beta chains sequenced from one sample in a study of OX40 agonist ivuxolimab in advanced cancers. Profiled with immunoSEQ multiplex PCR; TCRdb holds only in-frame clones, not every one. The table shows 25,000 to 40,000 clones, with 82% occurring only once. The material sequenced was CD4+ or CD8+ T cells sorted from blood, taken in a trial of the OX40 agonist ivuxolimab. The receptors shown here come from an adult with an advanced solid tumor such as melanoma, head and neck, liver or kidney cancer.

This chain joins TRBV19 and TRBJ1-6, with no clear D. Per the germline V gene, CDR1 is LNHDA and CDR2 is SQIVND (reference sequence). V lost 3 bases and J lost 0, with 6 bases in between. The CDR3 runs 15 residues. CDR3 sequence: CASSIQSSYNSPLHF. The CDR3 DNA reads TGTGCCAGTAGTATCCAGAGCTCCTATAATTCACCCCTCCACTTT.

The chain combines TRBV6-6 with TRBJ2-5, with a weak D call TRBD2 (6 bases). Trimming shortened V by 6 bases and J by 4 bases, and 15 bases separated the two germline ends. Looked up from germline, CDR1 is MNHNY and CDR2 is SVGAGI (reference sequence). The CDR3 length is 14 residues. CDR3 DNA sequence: TGTGCCAGCAGCCTTACGGGGGTGCGAGAGACCCAGTACTTC. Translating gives CASSLTGVRETQYF.